One sample yielded the 11 T cell receptor beta chains listed below, sequenced in a study of human T cells and chemical hapten exposure. TCRdb fed the RACE reads into MiXCR, producing one record per CDR3 protein. Of roughly 380,000 distinct CDR3 sequences listed, roughly 4.6% are singletons. Time point in this sample: pre-sensitization, week 0. Noted treatment: therapeutic diphenylcyclopropenone sensitization with weekly scalp DPC. The source was whole blood, collected in connection with sensitization to the hapten diphenylcyclopropenone (DPC). The receptors derive from a woman aged 45-60 years with alopecia areata. Some clones in this sample may be carry-over from other donors' samples.

This clonotype was seen repeatedly, ten times or more. The V and J genes are TRBV18 and TRBJ2-3, with D unclear. V lost 6 bases to trimming and J lost 5 bases, with 9 bases between them. This CDR3 region has 12 residues. In germline, CDR1 is KGHSH, CDR2 LQKENI. Written as DNA, the CDR3 is TGTGCCAGCTCCGCTGAAAGAGATACGCAGTATTTT. Translated, it gives CASSAERDTQYF.

The genes are TRBV12-3 or TRBV12-4 and TRBJ2-1; D may be TRBD1 or TRBD2 (6 bases each). Trimming took off 5 bases at V and 7 bases at J, with 18 bases between the two ends. CDR3 size: 15 residues. The CDR3 DNA reads as TGTGCCAGCAGTCGCTGGGGGGCGTCGAAAAATGAGCAGTTCTTC. Protein product: CASSRWGASKNEQFF.

This clonotype was observed many times. The J gene is TRBJ2-7, the V gene TRBV5-1; 15 positions agree with TRBD2. With 5 bases clipped from V and 2 bases from J, the junction kept 11 bases outside the gene matches. There are 18 residues in the CDR3. CDR1 is SGHRS and CDR2 is YFSETQ in the germline V gene. Here the CDR3 DNA reads TGCGCCAGCAGTTCGGGACTAGCGGGAGGCCCGGCTACCTACGAGCAGTACTTC. Translating it yields CASSSGLAGGPATYEQYF.

This clonotype was detected ten times or more. The J gene is TRBJ2-5, the V gene TRBV4-1, with a tentative D call TRBD2 (5 bases). Germline CDR1 and CDR2: MGHRA and YSYEKL. Trimming removed 0 bases at V and 9 bases at J, with 11 bases between. This CDR3 is 13 amino acids long. CDR3 in amino acids: CASSQDSEAPQYF. CDR3 bases: TGCGCCAGCAGCCAAGATTCGGAGGCCCCCCAGTACTTC.

V and J are TRBV6-2 or TRBV6-3 and TRBJ1-1; 9 nucleotides align to TRBD1. Unmatched junction bases numbered 14, after V lost 2 bases and J lost 1 base. CDR1 and CDR2 from the germline V gene are MNHEY and SVGEGT. The CDR3 length is 19 residues. This CDR3 reads CASSYTFTLGTGKNTEAFF. CDR3 DNA: TGTGCCAGCAGTTACACTTTCACTCTGGGGACAGGGAAGAACACTGAAGCTTTCTTT.

This clonotype was counted at least ten times. The chain has TRBV6-5 and TRBJ1-1, with D hard to call. Germline V gene lookup returns CDR1 MNHEY and CDR2 SVGAGI. This CDR3 is built from 16 residues. V was shortened by 1 base and J by 0 bases, with 12 bases between the two germline ends. The CDR3 sequence is CASSYLGRTMNTEAFF. CDR3 sequence (DNA): TGTGCCAGCAGTTACTTGGGCAGGACGATGAACACTGAAGCTTTCTTT.

As to this clonotype: Relative to the germline gene, one junction end is altered; a read error may explain this. The CDR3 loop reads CASSLGLAGALDF. CDR3 nucleotides: TGTGCCAGCAGCTTAGGCCTAGCGGGAGCTTTGGACTTC. The genes are TRBV13 and TRBJ2-7; 10 bases line up with TRBD2. CDR3 length: 13 amino acids. Germline V gene sequence: CDR1 PRHDT, CDR2 FYEKMQ (reference sequence). Supplemented by reference TRBV13 and TRBJ2-7, the full variable domain reads AAGVIQSPRHLIKEKRETATLKCYPIPRHDTVYWYQQGPGQDPQFLISFYEKMQSDKGSIPDRFSAQQFSDYHSELNMSSLELGDSALYFCASSLGLAGALDFGPGTRLTVT.

The chain links TRBV5-1 to TRBJ1-5, with TRBD1 as a possible D gene (5 bases). This CDR3 region has 15 residues. The V end was cut by 0 bases, the J end by 3 bases, with 10 bases between. In germline, CDR1 is SGHRS, CDR2 YFSETQ. The CDR3 DNA is TGCGCCAGCAGCTTGGCCGGGGCCAACAATCAGCCCCAGCATTTT. This translates into CASSLAGANNQPQHF.

The sample holds a few counts of this clonotype. J is TRBJ2-7 and V is TRBV2; TRBD1 matches 9 bases. The CDR3 runs 12 residues. Trimming cost V 7 bases and J 5 bases; bases outside gene matches: 3. Per the germline V gene, CDR1 is SNHLY and CDR2 is FYNNEI. The CDR3: CASNTGGDEQYF. The CDR3 region has the DNA TGTGCCAGCAACACAGGGGGCGACGAGCAGTACTTC.

V gene TRBV4-3 combines with J gene TRBJ1-6, with D tentatively TRBD1 (5 bases). Germline V gene data show CDR1 as LGHNA and CDR2 as YSLEER. Deletions cut 0 bases from V and 11 bases from J, with 17 bases between. CDR3 size: 16 residues. In DNA form, the CDR3 reads TGCGCCAGCAGCCAAGAATTGTCGGGGGGAAAGGCACCCCTCCACTTT. It yields the protein CASSQELSGGKAPLHF.

This clonotype was seen a few times. At one boundary the junction diverges from the germline segment, which might be a read error. J is TRBJ2-4 and V is TRBV9; TRBD1 or TRBD2 may be the D gene (5 bases each). This CDR3 comprises 12 residues. Germline V lookup: CDR1 SGDLS, CDR2 YYNGEE. The CDR3: CASSVPPGPINF. The CDR3 nucleotides read TGTGCCAGCAGCGTTCCCCCGGGACCCATCAACTTC.